Below are 23 T cell receptor beta chains sequenced from a single sample in a study of blood T cell repertoires in COVID-19. Some clones are missing from TCRdb's copy, which holds only in-frame ones; the method was immunoSEQ multiplex PCR. Of approximately 190,000 clones listed, just under 85% are singletons. The source material was peripheral blood. The receptors come from a woman between 65 and 79 years old with active or convalescent COVID-19.

The chain uses TRBV15 and TRBJ2-5; 8 bases line up with TRBD2. Per the germline V gene, CDR1 is LNHNV and CDR2 is YYDKDF (reference sequence). Trimming removed 0 bases from V and 4 bases from J; junction bases left unmatched: 4. The CDR3 is made up of 15 amino acids. Written as DNA, the CDR3 is TGTGCCACCAGCAGAGACCCGGGAGGGAGAGAGACCCAGTACTTC. Translated, it gives CATSRDPGGRETQYF.

The chain has TRBV5-1 and TRBJ1-2; 7 nucleotides align to TRBD1. The V and J ends lost 1 base and 8 bases, in that order; junction bases with no gene match: 14. Germline V gene sequence: CDR1 SGHRS, CDR2 YFSETQ. This CDR3 is 16 amino acids long. The CDR3 DNA is TGCGCCAGCAGCTTGTGGGACAGCCTTGTTTTTTCCGGCTACACCTTC. It is translated as CASSLWDSLVFSGYTF.

The chain is built from TRBV28 and TRBJ2-7, with 11 bases matching TRBD1. The J segment lost 3 bases and the V segment lost 6 bases, leaving 7 bases of the junction unmatched. Germline loops: CDR1 MDHEN, CDR2 SYDVKM. CDR3 length: 15 residues. The CDR3 nucleotides read TGTGCCAGCAGGTCCCCCGGGACAGGGGGCTACGAGCAGTACTTC. Its protein is CASRSPGTGGYEQYF. Drawing the rest from reference TRBV28 and TRBJ2-7, the complete variable domain is DVKVTQSSRYLVKRTGEKVFLECVQDMDHENMFWYRQDPGLGLRLIYFSYDVKMKEKGDIPEGYSVSREKKERFSLILESASTNQTSMYLCASRSPGTGGYEQYFGPGTRLTVT.

The chain is built from TRBV10-1 and TRBJ2-7; a weak D match, TRBD1 (5 bases). The V gene lost 7 bases and the J gene lost 4 bases, with 23 bases spanning the gap. This CDR3 region has 16 residues. CDR1 WNHNN and CDR2 SYGVQD come from the germline V gene (reference sequence). This chain's CDR3 is CASKLPVFDSRYEQYF. CDR3 bases: TGCGCCAGCAAGCTCCCTGTTTTTGACAGCCGTTACGAGCAGTACTTC.

The genes are TRBV5-1 and TRBJ2-3, with a tentative D call TRBD2 (5 bases). Between the trimmed V and J ends, which lost 0 bases and 1 base, there was a span of 12 bases. Looked up from germline, CDR1 is SGHRS and CDR2 is YFSETQ. The CDR3 totals 16 residues. The CDR3 nucleotides are TGCGCCAGCAGCTTGGAACTTCTAGCAGGCACAGATACGCAGTATTTT. This encodes CASSLELLAGTDTQYF.

V and J are TRBV13 and TRBJ2-3; 13 bases are a match to TRBD2. Germline loops: CDR1 PRHDT, CDR2 FYEKMQ (reference sequence). This CDR3 has 19 residues. V was pared by 5 bases and J by 5 bases, with 16 bases of the junction left unmatched. The CDR3, as DNA: TGTGCCAGCAGCGCCCCCACTAGCGGGAGGGCCGGGGTTAGAGATACGCAGTATTTT. Amino acid sequence: CASSAPTSGRAGVRDTQYF.

The CDR3 region is CASSVQGYNQPQHF. CDR3 DNA: TGTGCCAGTAGCGTACAGGGTTACAATCAGCCCCAGCATTTT. V and J are TRBV19 and TRBJ1-5; possible D gene TRBD1, 6 bases. Trimming removed 6 bases from V and 3 bases from J, with 12 bases in between. The CDR3 has 14 residues. Germline V gene sequence: CDR1 LNHDA, CDR2 SQIVND (reference sequence).

The chain joins TRBV28 to TRBJ2-1; 8 positions agree with TRBD2. The ends lost 4 bases at V and 6 bases at J; junction bases unmatched: 11. Germline-derived CDR1 and CDR2 are MDHEN and SYDVKM. This CDR3 comprises 16 residues. The CDR3 protein is CASSSPTSGERNEQFF. DNA of the CDR3: TGTGCCAGCAGTTCCCCAACTAGCGGAGAACGCAATGAGCAGTTCTTC.

The rearrangement joins TRBV10-3 to TRBJ1-1; D ambiguous. Germline V CDR1 and CDR2: ENHRY, SYGVKD. V lost 4 bases and J 0 bases, leaving 12 bases between the germline ends. The CDR3 loop spans 15 amino acids. CDR3 region: CAISVLPILNTEAFF. CDR3 in DNA: TGTGCCATCAGTGTACTCCCGATTCTGAACACTGAAGCTTTCTTT.

DNA of the CDR3: TGTGCCAGCAGCGTCACAGGGGCGGTGGCACTATATGGCTACACCTTC. Translating gives CASSVTGAVALYGYTF. The chain employs TRBV9 and TRBJ1-2; TRBD1 matches 7 bases. Germline CDR1 reads SGDLS; CDR2 reads YYNGEE. The CDR3 totals 16 residues. Losses at the gene ends were 2 bases for V and 5 bases for J; bases not matched to a gene: 12.

In regard to this clone: Different DNA sequences within this sample yield the same CDR3. The chain has TRBV28 and TRBJ1-2; tentative D call: TRBD1 (5 bases). Germline V CDR1 and CDR2: MDHEN, SYDVKM. This CDR3 is built from 12 residues. Trimming removed 4 bases at V and 4 bases at J, with 7 bases between. CDR3 bases: TGTGCCAGCAGTTCAGGGTCCTATGGCTACACCTTC. It yields the protein CASSSGSYGYTF.

This rearrangement joins TRBV5-1 to TRBJ2-1; 11 bases line up with TRBD2. Germline CDR1 SGHRS, CDR2 YFSETQ. The junction had 5 bases not matched to a gene; V was cut back by 3 bases and J by 6 bases. The CDR3 runs to 15 residues. CDR3 residues: CASSYTSGSRNEQFF. CDR3 bases: TGCGCCAGCAGCTATACTAGCGGGAGTCGCAATGAGCAGTTCTTC.

This clone showed up just once. This chain connects TRBV5-1 to TRBJ2-5; 8 bases are shared with TRBD2. Germline lookup yields CDR1 SGHRS and CDR2 YFSETQ. V trimming: 2 bases; J trimming: 2 bases; junction bases outside the gene matches: 2. The CDR3 loop spans 14 amino acids. Here the CDR3 reads CASSLAGAQETQYF. In DNA, the CDR3 is TGCGCCAGCAGCTTAGCGGGAGCGCAAGAGACCCAGTACTTC.

Only one count was recorded for this clone. This CDR3 is CASGTGGGSYEQYF. The CDR3 nucleotides read TGTGCCAGCGGAACCGGGGGCGGGAGCTACGAGCAGTACTTC. V usage is TRBV11-2 and J usage is TRBJ2-7, with D possibly TRBD2 on 7 matching bases. The V gene's germline CDR1 is SGHAT and CDR2 FQNNGV. V was cut by 8 bases and J by 3 bases, with 17 bases left in between. The CDR3 consists of 14 residues.

The rearrangement uses TRBV30 and TRBJ1-1; D unresolved. V was clipped by 4 bases and J by 3 bases, with 12 bases between them. CDR3 length: 13 amino acids. From germline, CDR1 is GTSNPN and CDR2 SVGIG (reference sequence). The CDR3 bases are TGTGCCTGGACCCCCTATTCCGACACTGAAGCTTTCTTT. Encoded protein: CAWTPYSDTEAFF.

The chain couples TRBV5-1 to TRBJ2-3; TRBD1 might be the D (5 bases). CDR3 length: 14 residues. Germline assignment: CDR1 SGHRS and CDR2 YFSETQ. Between the trimmed V and J ends, which lost 2 bases and 3 bases, there was a span of 10 bases. Here the CDR3 reads CASSFGQLTDTQYF. The CDR3, as DNA: TGCGCCAGCAGCTTTGGACAACTTACAGATACGCAGTATTTT.

In DNA form, the CDR3 reads TGCAGCGTTGACAGGGATATCACTGAAGCTTTCTTT. It translates to CSVDRDITEAFF. The V gene is TRBV29-1, the J gene TRBJ1-1, with D maybe TRBD1 (5 bases). V was cut by 3 bases and J by 4 bases, with 9 bases left in between. CDR3 length: 12 amino acids. CDR1 SQVTM and CDR2 ANQGSEA come from the germline V gene.

This sequence joins TRBV19 and TRBJ1-6; D might be TRBD1 (5 bases). Germline V gene lookup returns CDR1 LNHDA and CDR2 SQIVND (reference sequence). CDR3 length: 13 amino acids. V lost 1 base and J lost 9, with 7 bases in between. CDR3 sequence: CASSIGGGSPLHF. The CDR3, as DNA: TGTGCCAGTAGTATAGGGGGCGGTTCACCCCTCCACTTT.

J is TRBJ2-1 and V is TRBV6-4, with TRBD2 identical over 7 bases. The ends lost 5 bases at V and 7 bases at J; junction bases unmatched: 14. Germline loops: CDR1 MRHNA, CDR2 SNTAGT. The CDR3 runs to 16 residues. For the CDR3, the DNA is TGTGCCAGCAGTTCCGGCGCGGGAGTGGGTCGGAATGAGCAGTTCTTC. It specifies CASSSGAGVGRNEQFF.

In its sample, this clone was seen a few times. The genes are TRBV6-4 and TRBJ2-3; 7 bases are shared with TRBD2. CDR1 is MRHNA and CDR2 is SNTAGT in the germline V gene. The V segment lost 7 bases and the J segment 0 bases; nucleotides outside the gene matches: 4. The CDR3 has 14 amino acids. CDR3 bases: TGTGCCAGCAAGGCGGGAGTGAGCACAGATACGCAGTATTTT. Protein sequence: CASKAGVSTDTQYF.

The genes are TRBV2 and TRBJ2-7; 14 bases are a match to TRBD2. CDR3 length: 18 residues. V lost 7 bases and J lost 1; bases outside the gene matches: 12. The germline V gene has CDR1 SNHLY and CDR2 FYNNEI. The CDR3 loop reads CASTPGLAGVGLSYEQYF. The DNA of the CDR3 is TGTGCCAGCACCCCGGGACTAGCGGGAGTAGGGTTATCCTACGAGCAGTACTTC.

The chain has TRBV7-9 and TRBJ1-5, with 9 positions matching TRBD1. Germline CDR1 and CDR2: SEHNR and FQNEAQ (reference sequence). CDR3 size: 16 residues. The trim removed 5 bases at V and 0 bases at J, leaving 5 bases unmatched. The DNA for the CDR3 is TGTGCCAGCAGCCGCGGGACAGGGCTTAGCAATCAGCCCCAGCATTTT. Translation gives CASSRGTGLSNQPQHF.

The V and J genes are TRBV11-3 and TRBJ2-1; TRBD1 agrees at 9 bases. CDR1 is SGHNT, CDR2 YENEEA, per germline. There are 14 residues in the CDR3. V shed 5 bases, J shed 7 bases, and the junction held 6 bases outside the gene matches. The chain's CDR3 is CASSHGTGMNEQFF. Written as DNA, the CDR3 is TGTGCCAGCAGCCATGGGACAGGGATGAATGAGCAGTTCTTC. Drawing the rest from reference TRBV11-3 and TRBJ2-1, the complete variable domain is EAGVVQSPRYKIIEKKQPVAFWCNPISGHNTLYWYLQNLGQGPELLIRYENEEAVDDSQLPKDRFSAERLKGVDSTLKIQPAELGDSAVYLCASSHGTGMNEQFFGPGTRLTVL.